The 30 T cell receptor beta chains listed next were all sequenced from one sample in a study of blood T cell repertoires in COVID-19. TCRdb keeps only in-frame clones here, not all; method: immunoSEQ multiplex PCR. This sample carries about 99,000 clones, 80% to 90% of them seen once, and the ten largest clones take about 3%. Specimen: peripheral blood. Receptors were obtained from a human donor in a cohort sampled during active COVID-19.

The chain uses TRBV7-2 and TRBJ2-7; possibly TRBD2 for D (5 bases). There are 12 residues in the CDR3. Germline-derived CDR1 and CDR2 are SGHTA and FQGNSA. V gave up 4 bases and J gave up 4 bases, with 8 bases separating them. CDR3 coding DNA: TGTGCCAGCAGCTCCTCGGGATACGAGCAGTACTTC. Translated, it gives CASSSSGYEQYF.

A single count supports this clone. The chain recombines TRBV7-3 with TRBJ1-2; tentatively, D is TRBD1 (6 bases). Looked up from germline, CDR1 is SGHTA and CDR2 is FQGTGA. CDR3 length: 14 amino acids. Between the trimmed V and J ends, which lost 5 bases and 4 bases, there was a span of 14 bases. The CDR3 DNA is TGTGCCAGCAGCACCGGACAGCCAGGCTATGGCTACACCTTC. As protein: CASSTGQPGYGYTF.

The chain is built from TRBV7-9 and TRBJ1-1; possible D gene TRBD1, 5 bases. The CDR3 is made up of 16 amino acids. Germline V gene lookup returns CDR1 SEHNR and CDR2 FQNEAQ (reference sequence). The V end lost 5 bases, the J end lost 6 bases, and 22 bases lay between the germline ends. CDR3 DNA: TGTGCCAGCAGCCCAAACCTAAGGACACAGATCGCTGAAGCTTTCTTT. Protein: CASSPNLRTQIAEAFF.

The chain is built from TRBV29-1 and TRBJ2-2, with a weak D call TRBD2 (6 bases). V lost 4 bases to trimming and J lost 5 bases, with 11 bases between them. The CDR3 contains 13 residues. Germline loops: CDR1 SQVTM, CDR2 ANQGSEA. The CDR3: CSVVGGSTGELFF. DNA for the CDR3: TGCAGCGTTGTCGGGGGATCGACCGGGGAGCTGTTTTTT.

CDR3: CASSEEIGLAGITDTQYF. The DNA of the CDR3 is TGTGCCAGCAGCGAGGAGATCGGACTAGCGGGGATCACAGATACGCAGTATTTT. This chain links TRBV5-6 with TRBJ2-3; TRBD2 aligns across 12 bases. After removal of 4 bases from V and 2 bases from J, the junction contained 11 bases not matched to a gene. The CDR3 has 18 residues. In germline, CDR1 is SGHDT, CDR2 YYEEEE.

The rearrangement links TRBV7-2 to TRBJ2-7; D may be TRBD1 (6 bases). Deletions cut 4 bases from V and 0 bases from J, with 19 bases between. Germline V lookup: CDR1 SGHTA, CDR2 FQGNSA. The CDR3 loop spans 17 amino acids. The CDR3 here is CASSSPGTSFSSYEQYF. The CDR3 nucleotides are TGTGCCAGCAGCTCGCCCGGGACATCTTTTAGCTCCTACGAGCAGTACTTC.

Here the CDR3 DNA reads TGCGCCAGCAGCTTGGTTTTATCCGGGGGAGGGGAGCAGTACTTC. Its protein product is CASSLVLSGGGEQYF. The gene calls are TRBV5-1 and TRBJ2-7, with TRBD2 matching 7 bases. Trimming at V came to 0 bases and at J to 7 bases, leaving 10 bases not matched to a gene. Germline CDR1 and CDR2: SGHRS and YFSETQ. The CDR3 loop spans 15 amino acids.

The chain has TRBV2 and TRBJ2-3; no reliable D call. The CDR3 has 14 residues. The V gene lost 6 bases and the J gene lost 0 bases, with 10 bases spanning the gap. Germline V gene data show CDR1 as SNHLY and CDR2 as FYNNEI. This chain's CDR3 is CASRKTYSTDTQYF. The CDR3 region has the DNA TGTGCCAGCAGGAAGACTTACAGCACAGATACGCAGTATTTT.

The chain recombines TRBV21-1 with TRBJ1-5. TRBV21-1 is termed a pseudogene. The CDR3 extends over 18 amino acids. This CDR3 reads CASSKVLSGFSSNQPQHF. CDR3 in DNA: TGTGCCAGCAGCAAAGTTTTGTCGGGATTCTCAAGCAATCAGCCCCAGCATTTT.

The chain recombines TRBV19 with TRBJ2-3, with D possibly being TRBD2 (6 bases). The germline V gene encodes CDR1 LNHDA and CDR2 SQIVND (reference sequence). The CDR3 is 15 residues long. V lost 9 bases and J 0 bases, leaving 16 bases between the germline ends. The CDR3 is CASSLPGVSTDTQYF. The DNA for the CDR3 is TGTGCCAGCAGTTTGCCGGGGGTCAGCACAGATACGCAGTATTTT.

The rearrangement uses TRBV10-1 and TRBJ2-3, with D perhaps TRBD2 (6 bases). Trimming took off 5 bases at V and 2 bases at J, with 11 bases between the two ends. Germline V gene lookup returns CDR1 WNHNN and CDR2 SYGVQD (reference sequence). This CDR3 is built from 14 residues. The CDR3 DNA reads TGCGCCAGCAGTTTGGGGGACTCCACAGATACGCAGTATTTT. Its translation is CASSLGDSTDTQYF.

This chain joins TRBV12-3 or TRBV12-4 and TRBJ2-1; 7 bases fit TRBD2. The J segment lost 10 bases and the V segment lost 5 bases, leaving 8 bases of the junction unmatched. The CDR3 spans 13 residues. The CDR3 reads CASSLGTNGEQFF. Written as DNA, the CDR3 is TGTGCCAGCAGTCTTGGGACTAATGGCGAGCAGTTCTTC.

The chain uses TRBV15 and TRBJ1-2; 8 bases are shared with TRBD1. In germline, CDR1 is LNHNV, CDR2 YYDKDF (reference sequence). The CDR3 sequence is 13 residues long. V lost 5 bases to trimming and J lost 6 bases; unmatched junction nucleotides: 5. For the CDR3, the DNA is TGTGCCACCAGCCCGACAGGGGTGAATGGCTACACCTTC. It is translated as CATSPTGVNGYTF.

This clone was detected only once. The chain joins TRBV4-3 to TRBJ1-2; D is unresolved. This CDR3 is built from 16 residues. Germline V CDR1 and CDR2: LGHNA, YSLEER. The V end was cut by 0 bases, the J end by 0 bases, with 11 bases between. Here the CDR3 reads CASSQDPSTANYGYTF. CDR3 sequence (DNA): TGCGCCAGCAGCCAAGACCCCAGCACAGCTAACTATGGCTACACCTTC.

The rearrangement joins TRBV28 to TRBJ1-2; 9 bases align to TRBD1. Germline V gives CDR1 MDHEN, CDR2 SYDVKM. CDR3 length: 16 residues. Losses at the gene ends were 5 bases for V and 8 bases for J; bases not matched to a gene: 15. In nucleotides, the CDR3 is TGTGCCAGCAGTCCGCTTCTCGACAGGGGGGGAGGAGGCTACACCTTC. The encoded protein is CASSPLLDRGGGGYTF.

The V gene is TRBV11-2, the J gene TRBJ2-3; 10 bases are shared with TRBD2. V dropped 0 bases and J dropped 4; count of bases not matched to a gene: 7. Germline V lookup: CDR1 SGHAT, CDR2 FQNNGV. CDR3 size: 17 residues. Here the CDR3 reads CASSLERLAGVSDTQYF. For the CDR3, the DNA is TGTGCCAGCAGCTTAGAGCGCCTAGCGGGAGTGTCAGATACGCAGTATTTT.

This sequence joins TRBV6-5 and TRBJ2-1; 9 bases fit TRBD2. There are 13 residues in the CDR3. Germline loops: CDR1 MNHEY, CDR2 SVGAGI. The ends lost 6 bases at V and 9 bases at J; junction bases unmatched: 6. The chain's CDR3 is CASSQTGLAEQFF. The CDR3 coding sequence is TGTGCCAGCAGCCAGACGGGACTAGCTGAGCAGTTCTTC.

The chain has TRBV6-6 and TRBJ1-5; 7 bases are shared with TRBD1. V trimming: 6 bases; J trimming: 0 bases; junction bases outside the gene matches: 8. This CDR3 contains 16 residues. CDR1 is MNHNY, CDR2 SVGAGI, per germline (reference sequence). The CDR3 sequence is CASSPSGTASNQPQHF. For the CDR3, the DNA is TGTGCCAGCAGCCCCTCCGGGACAGCTAGCAATCAGCCCCAGCATTTT.

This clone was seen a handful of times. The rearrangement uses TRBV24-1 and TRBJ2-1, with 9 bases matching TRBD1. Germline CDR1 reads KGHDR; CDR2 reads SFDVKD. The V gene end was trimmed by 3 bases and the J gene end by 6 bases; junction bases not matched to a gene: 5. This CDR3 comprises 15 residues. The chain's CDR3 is CATSDGQGYRNEQFF. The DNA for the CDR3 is TGTGCCACCAGTGATGGACAGGGGTATCGCAATGAGCAGTTCTTC.

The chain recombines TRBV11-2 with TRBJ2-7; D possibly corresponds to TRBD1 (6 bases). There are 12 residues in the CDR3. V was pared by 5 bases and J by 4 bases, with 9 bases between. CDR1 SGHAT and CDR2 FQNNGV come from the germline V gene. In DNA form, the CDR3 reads TGTGCCAGCAGCCAGGGGCCTTACGAGCAGTACTTC. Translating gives CASSQGPYEQYF.

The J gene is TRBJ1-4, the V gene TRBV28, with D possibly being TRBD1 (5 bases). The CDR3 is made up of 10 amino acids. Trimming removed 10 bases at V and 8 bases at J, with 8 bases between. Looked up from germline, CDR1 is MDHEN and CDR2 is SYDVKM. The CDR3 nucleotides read TGTGCCATTGGGGGGGAAAAACTGTTTTTT. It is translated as CAIGGEKLFF.

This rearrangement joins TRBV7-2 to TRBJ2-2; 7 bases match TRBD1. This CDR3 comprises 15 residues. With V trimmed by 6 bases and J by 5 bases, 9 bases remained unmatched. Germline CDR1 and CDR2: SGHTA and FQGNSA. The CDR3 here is CASRPDRAATGELFF. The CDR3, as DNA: TGTGCCAGCAGACCCGACAGGGCTGCTACCGGGGAGCTGTTTTTT.

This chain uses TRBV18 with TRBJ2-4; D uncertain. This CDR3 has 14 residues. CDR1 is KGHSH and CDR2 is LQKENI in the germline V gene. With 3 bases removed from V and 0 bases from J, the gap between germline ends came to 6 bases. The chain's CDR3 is CASSPARAKNIQYF. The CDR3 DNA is TGTGCCAGCTCACCGGCAAGAGCCAAAAACATTCAGTACTTC.

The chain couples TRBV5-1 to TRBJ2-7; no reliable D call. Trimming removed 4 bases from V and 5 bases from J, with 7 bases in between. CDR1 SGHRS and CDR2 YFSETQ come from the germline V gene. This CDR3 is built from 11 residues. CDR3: CASSGGDEQYF. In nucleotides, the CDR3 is TGCGCCAGCAGCGGCGGTGACGAGCAGTACTTC.

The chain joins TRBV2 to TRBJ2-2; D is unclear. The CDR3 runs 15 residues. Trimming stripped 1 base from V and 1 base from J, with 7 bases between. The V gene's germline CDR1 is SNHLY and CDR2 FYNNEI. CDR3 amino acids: CASSEDRVNTGELFF. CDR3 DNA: TGTGCCAGCAGTGAAGACCGGGTGAACACCGGGGAGCTGTTTTTT.

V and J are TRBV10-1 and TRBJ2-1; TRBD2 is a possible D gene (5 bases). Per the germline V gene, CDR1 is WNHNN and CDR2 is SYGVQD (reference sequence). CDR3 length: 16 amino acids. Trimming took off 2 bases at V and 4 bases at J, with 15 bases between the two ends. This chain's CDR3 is CASSERAGGRYNEQFF. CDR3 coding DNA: TGCGCCAGCAGTGAGAGGGCGGGCGGACGGTACAATGAGCAGTTCTTC.

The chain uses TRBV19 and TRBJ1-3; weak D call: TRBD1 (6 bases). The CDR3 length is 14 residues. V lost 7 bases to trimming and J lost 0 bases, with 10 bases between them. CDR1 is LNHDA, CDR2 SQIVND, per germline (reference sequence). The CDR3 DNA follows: TGTGCCAGTAAACCGGACAGCTCTGGAAACACCATATATTTT. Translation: CASKPDSSGNTIYF.

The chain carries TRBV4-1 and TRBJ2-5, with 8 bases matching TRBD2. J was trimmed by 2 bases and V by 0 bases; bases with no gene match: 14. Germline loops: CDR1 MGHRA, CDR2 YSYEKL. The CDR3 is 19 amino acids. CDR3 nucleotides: TGCGCCAGCAGCCAAGAGTCTAGCGGGCGGCAATTTTTTCAAGAGACCCAGTACTTC. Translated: CASSQESSGRQFFQETQYF.

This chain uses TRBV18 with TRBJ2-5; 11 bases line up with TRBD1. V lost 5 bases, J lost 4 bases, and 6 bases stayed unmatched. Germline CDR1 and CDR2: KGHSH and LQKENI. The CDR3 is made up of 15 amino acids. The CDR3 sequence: CASSSGTGGLETQYF. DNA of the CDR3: TGTGCCAGCTCATCCGGGACAGGGGGTCTAGAGACCCAGTACTTC.

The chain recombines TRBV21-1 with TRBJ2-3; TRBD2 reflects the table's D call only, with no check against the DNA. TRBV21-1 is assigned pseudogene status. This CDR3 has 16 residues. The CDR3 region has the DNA TGTGCCAGCAGCACTGAGCCGGGACTTAAGGAAGATACGCAGTATTTT. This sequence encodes CASSTEPGLKEDTQYF.